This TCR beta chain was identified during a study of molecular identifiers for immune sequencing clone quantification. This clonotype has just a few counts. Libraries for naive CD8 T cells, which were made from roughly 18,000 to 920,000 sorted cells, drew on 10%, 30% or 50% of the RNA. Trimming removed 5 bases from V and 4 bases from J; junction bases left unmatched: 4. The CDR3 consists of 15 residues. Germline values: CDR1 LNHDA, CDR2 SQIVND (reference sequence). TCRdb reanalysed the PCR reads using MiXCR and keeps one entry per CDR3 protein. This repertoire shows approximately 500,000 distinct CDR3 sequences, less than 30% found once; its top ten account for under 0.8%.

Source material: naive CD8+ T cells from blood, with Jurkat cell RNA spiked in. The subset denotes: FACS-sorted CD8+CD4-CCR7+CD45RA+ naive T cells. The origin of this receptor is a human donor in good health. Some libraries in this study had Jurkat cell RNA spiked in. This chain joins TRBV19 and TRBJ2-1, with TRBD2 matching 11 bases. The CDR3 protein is CASSQLAGVYNEQFF. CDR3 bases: TGTGCCAGTAGTCAACTAGCGGGGGTATACAATGAGCAGTTCTTC.